The 21 T cell receptor beta chains below come from one sample, sequenced in a study of blood T cell repertoires in COVID-19. TCRdb's table, derived via immunoSEQ multiplex PCR, lists solely in-frame clones and lacks some. The sample carries 450,000 to 500,000 clones, around 87% recorded once. Sequenced: PBMCs or T cells enriched from blood (not recorded which). These receptors were obtained from a woman under 30 who had recovered from COVID-19.

Worth noting for this clone: Sequence at one end of the junction differs from germline and may be a read error. The chain joins TRBV28 to TRBJ1-2; a weak D match, TRBD1 (5 bases). Germline loops: CDR1 MDHEN, CDR2 SYDVKM. This CDR3 comprises 15 residues. The CDR3 loop is CASSIWVGDSYGYTF. The DNA for the CDR3 is TGTGCCAGCAGTATATGGGTGGGGGACTCCTATGGCTACACCTTC.

The gene calls are TRBV29-1 and TRBJ2-5, with 9 bases aligning to TRBD1. Germline loops: CDR1 SQVTM, CDR2 ANQGSEA. The CDR3 is 13 amino acids. V shed 7 bases and J 2 bases; nucleotides not matched to a gene: 5. In DNA, the CDR3 is TGCAGCGGTGGGGACAGGGCGCAAGAGACCCAGTACTTC. Its protein is CSGGDRAQETQYF.

This clone was seen only once. This rearrangement joins TRBV7-6 to TRBJ1-4; the match to TRBD1 covers 9 bases. In germline, CDR1 is SGHVS, CDR2 FNYEAQ. V was pared by 3 bases and J by 7 bases, with 15 bases of the junction left unmatched. The CDR3 totals 18 residues. CDR3: CASSFLTRDRARGEKLFF. The CDR3 nucleotides are TGTGCCAGCAGCTTTCTTACCCGGGACAGGGCCCGGGGTGAAAAACTGTTTTTT.

The chain carries TRBV5-1 and TRBJ1-1; D is perhaps TRBD1 (6 bases). CDR1 is SGHRS and CDR2 is YFSETQ in the germline V gene. V was shortened by 4 bases and J by 7 bases, with 8 bases between the two germline ends. The CDR3 is 11 residues long. The CDR3 nucleotides read TGCGCCAGCAGCGAGGACAGTGAAGCTTTCTTT. Its protein is CASSEDSEAFF.

The chain recombines TRBV29-1 with TRBJ2-3, with D possibly being TRBD1 (6 bases). With 7 bases removed from V and 2 bases from J, the gap between germline ends came to 19 bases. The CDR3 runs to 15 residues. Germline CDR1 reads SQVTM; CDR2 reads ANQGSEA. In DNA, the CDR3 is TGCAGCGCTATGCTTCAGGGGTCATTCACAGATACGCAGTATTTT. Translating it yields CSAMLQGSFTDTQYF.

V usage is TRBV6-1 and J usage is TRBJ1-2, with D perhaps TRBD1 (6 bases). The germline CDR1 and CDR2 sequences are MNHNS and SASEGT. Trimming took 1 base from V and 7 from J, leaving 10 bases between them. The length of the CDR3 is 13 residues. CDR3 sequence (DNA): TGTGCCAGCAGTGAAGACAGGGAGGGTGGCTACACCTTC. Protein sequence: CASSEDREGGYTF.

V usage is TRBV28 and J usage is TRBJ1-5; D possibly corresponds to TRBD1 (5 bases). The CDR3 runs 15 residues. V gave up 6 bases and J gave up 6 bases, with 18 bases separating them. Per the germline V gene, CDR1 is MDHEN and CDR2 is SYDVKM. For the CDR3, the DNA is TGTGCCAGCAGACCGGGGGGGTCAGACATTCAGCCCCAGCATTTT. Its protein is CASRPGGSDIQPQHF.

The sample holds a few counts of this clone. The gene calls are TRBV18 and TRBJ2-3; D unclear. Deletions cut 5 bases from V and 0 bases from J, with 6 bases between. CDR1 and CDR2 from the germline V gene are KGHSH and LQKENI. CDR3 length: 13 amino acids. CDR3 DNA: TGTGCCAGCTCATCCTACAGCACAGATACGCAGTATTTT. Residues: CASSSYSTDTQYF.

The genes are TRBV18 and TRBJ2-7; unclear D gene. Germline V gene sequence: CDR1 KGHSH, CDR2 LQKENI. Trimming took off 2 bases at V and 1 base at J, with 12 bases between the two ends. The CDR3 length is 15 residues. The CDR3 loop is CASSPGQSISYEQYF. The CDR3 coding sequence is TGTGCCAGCTCACCAGGGCAGTCCATTTCCTACGAGCAGTACTTC.

Only one count was recorded for this clone. The rearrangement joins TRBV5-1 to TRBJ1-1, with 7 bases matching TRBD1. The germline CDR1 and CDR2 sequences are SGHRS and YFSETQ. Germline trimming cut 2 bases from V and 3 bases from J; bases unmatched to any gene: 4. CDR3 size: 14 residues. CDR3 in DNA: TGCGCCAGCAGCTTAAGGGGGCAGTACACTGAAGCTTTCTTT. Amino acids: CASSLRGQYTEAFF.

The rearrangement uses TRBV9 and TRBJ2-7, with 8 bases that match TRBD1. The CDR3 is made up of 15 amino acids. V dropped 0 bases and J dropped 6; count of bases not matched to a gene: 8. Per germline, CDR1 SGDLS and CDR2 YYNGEE. The CDR3 sequence: CASSVDGTGGGEQYF. In DNA form, the CDR3 reads TGTGCCAGCAGCGTAGACGGGACAGGAGGCGGCGAGCAGTACTTC.

This chain connects TRBV2 to TRBJ1-1; 7 bases align to TRBD1. The CDR3 runs 15 residues. In germline, CDR1 is SNHLY, CDR2 FYNNEI. Losses at the gene ends were 1 base for V and 2 bases for J; bases not matched to a gene: 4. The CDR3 coding sequence is TGTGCCAGCAGTGAAGGACAGGGAGTAAACACTGAAGCTTTCTTT. Its translation is CASSEGQGVNTEAFF.

This chain connects TRBV19 to TRBJ1-1; D remains unclear. The CDR3 spans 15 residues. The germline gives CDR1 LNHDA, CDR2 SQIVND (reference sequence). Trimming removed 5 bases at V and 1 base at J, with 14 bases between. CDR3 bases: TGTGCCAGTAGTCCTCCCGGCGGTGCGAACACTGAAGCTTTCTTT. This codes for CASSPPGGANTEAFF.

Written as DNA, the CDR3 is TGTGCCAGCAGTGACTCCGCTACTAGCGGGGGATGGGATACGCAGTATTTT. Amino acid sequence: CASSDSATSGGWDTQYF. V usage is TRBV6-4 and J usage is TRBJ2-3; 11 nucleotides agree with TRBD2. Trimming at V came to 0 bases and at J to 6 bases, leaving 8 bases not matched to a gene. There are 17 residues in the CDR3. Looked up from germline, CDR1 is MRHNA and CDR2 is SNTAGT.

V gene TRBV10-3 combines with J gene TRBJ1-2; D may be TRBD1 (5 bases). V lost 4 bases and J 2 bases, leaving 11 bases between the germline ends. The CDR3 is 14 amino acids. Germline lookup yields CDR1 ENHRY and CDR2 SYGVKD. CDR3 in amino acids: CAISGTTVNYGYTF. The CDR3 DNA follows: TGTGCCATCAGTGGGACGACAGTGAACTATGGCTACACCTTC.

This chain joins TRBV5-1 and TRBJ1-1, with D unclear. The CDR3 sequence is 15 residues long. Germline V gene data show CDR1 as SGHRS and CDR2 as YFSETQ. Trimming took 0 bases from V and 3 from J, leaving 12 bases between them. The CDR3 spells CASSLGQSSDTEAFF. CDR3 sequence (DNA): TGCGCCAGCAGCTTGGGACAAAGTTCGGACACTGAAGCTTTCTTT. Combining the CDR3 with reference TRBV5-1 and TRBJ1-1 gives the whole variable domain KAGVTQTPRYLIKTRGQQVTLSCSPISGHRSVSWYQQTPGQGLQFLFEYFSETQRNKGNFPGRFSGRQFSNSRSEMNVSTLELGDSALYLCASSLGQSSDTEAFFGQGTRLTVV.

The rearrangement joins TRBV19 to TRBJ1-2, with 7 bases identical to TRBD1. Trimming removed 3 bases from V and 4 bases from J; junction bases left unmatched: 8. Germline CDR1 reads LNHDA; CDR2 reads SQIVND (reference sequence). This CDR3 is built from 15 residues. In DNA, the CDR3 is TGTGCCAGTAGTATCCGACAGGGACCTTCCTATGGCTACACCTTC. This encodes CASSIRQGPSYGYTF.

This chain links TRBV5-1 with TRBJ1-1; TRBD1 is a possible D gene (5 bases). V dropped 3 bases and J dropped 1 base, with 13 bases sitting between them. The germline V gene has CDR1 SGHRS and CDR2 YFSETQ. The CDR3 is 15 residues long. Written as DNA, the CDR3 is TGCGCCAGCAGCTGGCTGGGGCTTACGAACACTGAAGCTTTCTTT. As protein: CASSWLGLTNTEAFF.

This chain joins TRBV15 and TRBJ2-3; 11 bases align to TRBD2. J was trimmed by 2 bases and V by 5 bases; bases with no gene match: 6. The length of the CDR3 is 16 residues. Germline V lookup: CDR1 LNHNV, CDR2 YYDKDF (reference sequence). The CDR3, as DNA: TGTGCCACCAGCTTGCGACTAGCGGGGACCACAGATACGCAGTATTTT. Its protein product is CATSLRLAGTTDTQYF. The complete variable domain, with remaining parts taken from reference TRBV15 and TRBJ2-3, reads DAMVIQNPRYQVTQFGKPVTLSCSQTLNHNVMYWYQQKSSQAPKLLFHYYDKDFNNEADTPDNFQSRRPNTSFCFLDIRSPGLGDTAMYLCATSLRLAGTTDTQYFGPGTRLTVL.

V usage is TRBV2 and J usage is TRBJ1-5; TRBD1 aligns across 12 bases. V was pared by 6 bases and J by 0 bases, with 15 bases of the junction left unmatched. This CDR3 is 20 amino acids long. Per the germline V gene, CDR1 is SNHLY and CDR2 is FYNNEI. The CDR3 reads CASRGLRDRGPIDSNQPQHF. In nucleotides, the CDR3 is TGTGCCAGCAGGGGACTCCGGGACAGGGGGCCAATTGATAGCAATCAGCCCCAGCATTTT.

Only a few counts were recorded for this clone. The J gene is TRBJ1-1, the V gene TRBV30; D ambiguous. V was shortened by 3 bases and J by 1 base, with 3 bases between the two germline ends. The CDR3 is made up of 11 amino acids. Germline CDR1 and CDR2: GTSNPN and SVGIG (reference sequence). CDR3 protein: CAWSRNTEAFF. CDR3 DNA: TGTGCCTGGAGCCGGAACACTGAAGCTTTCTTT.